This T cell receptor beta chain stems from a study of radiotherapy plus CTLA-4 blockade in lung cancer. Study summary: Disease control was seen in roughly 30% of patients, objective responses in about 19%.

General observations from the study: Subsequent to radiotherapy plus ipilimumab, tumor-derived TCR clones underwent expansion in blood. Reportedly, early blood T cell clone dynamics best predicted response, with interferon-beta.

Germline trimming cut 8 bases from V and 3 bases from J; bases unmatched to any gene: 11. The germline V gene encodes CDR1 MDHEN and CDR2 SYDVKM. The CDR3 is 15 amino acids. The data were produced by immunoSEQ multiplex PCR, yet TCRdb's version contains in-frame clones alone and is incomplete. Counted here are some 73,000 clones, under 80% occurring once; the ten biggest clones make up approximately 22%. About this clone itself: Antigen unknown.

Those patients who had chemo-refractory metastatic non-small-cell lung cancer were given focal radiation along with CTLA-4 blockade through ipilimumab. This material consisted of peripheral blood, taken from a patient treated with radiotherapy plus ipilimumab. This TCR came from a human donor with non-small cell lung cancer whose response to radiotherapy plus ipilimumab could not be evaluated. Some clones in this sample may be carry-over from other donors' samples. The rearrangement joins TRBV28 to TRBJ1-2; 8 nucleotides match TRBD1. This CDR3 reads CASHQGAGSYYGYTF. Written as DNA, the CDR3 is TGTGCCAGCCACCAGGGGGCAGGCTCCTACTATGGCTACACCTTC.